The rows below give T cell receptor beta chains drawn from one sample of a study of OX40 agonist ivuxolimab in advanced cancers. This table comes from immunoSEQ multiplex PCR, and its TCRdb copy is limited to in-frame clones, with some not included. The table includes 60,000 to 75,000 clones, 91% detected once. The specimen comprised CD4+ or CD8+ T cells sorted from blood, sampled in a trial of the OX40 agonist ivuxolimab. The receptor source for this set is an adult with an advanced solid tumor such as melanoma, head and neck, liver or kidney cancer. Both conserved end residues are part of each CDR3. A D gene is named only where the DNA matches it firmly. Only part of the rows carry a size: once, few, many, or a class if the clone is expanded.

j_call: TRBJ2-7
d_call: TRBD1
v_call: TRBV19
clone_size: .
cdr3_nt: TGTGCCAGTAAACAGGGGTCCTCCTACGAGCAGTACTTC
cdr3_aa: CASKQGSSYEQYF

j_call: TRBJ1-1
d_call: TRBD1
v_call: TRBV9
clone_size: .
cdr3_nt: TGTGCCAGCAGCATCAGGGACAGATTGAACACTGAAGCTTTCTTT
cdr3_aa: CASSIRDRLNTEAFF

j_call: TRBJ1-5
d_call: .
v_call: TRBV6-1
clone_size: .
cdr3_nt: TGTGCCAGCAGTGAAAAGGCTGGTCAGCCCCAGCATTTT
cdr3_aa: CASSEKAGQPQHF

j_call: TRBJ1-1
d_call: .
v_call: TRBV5-6
clone_size: .
cdr3_nt: TGTGCCAGCAGCCGCCTCGGGGACGCGGGCTATTTAGGGGCTTTCTTT
cdr3_aa: CASSRLGDAGYLGAFF

j_call: TRBJ2-1
d_call: TRBD1
v_call: TRBV27
clone_size: .
cdr3_nt: TGTGCCAGCAGTTTATTGGGGACAGGGGTTGGCAATGAGCAGTTCTTC
cdr3_aa: CASSLLGTGVGNEQFF

j_call: TRBJ2-5
d_call: TRBD1
v_call: TRBV7-3
clone_size: once
cdr3_nt: TGTGCCAGCAGCTCAACTTCAGGGGGCGAGTTAGAGACCCAGTACTTC
cdr3_aa: CASSSTSGGELETQYF

j_call: TRBJ2-7
d_call: .
v_call: TRBV30
clone_size: .
cdr3_nt: TGTGCCTCACGAGGGAACGGCGAGCAGTACTTC
cdr3_aa: CASRGNGEQYF

j_call: TRBJ1-1
d_call: TRBD1
v_call: TRBV7-8
clone_size: once
cdr3_nt: TGTGCCAGCAGCTTAGCGCTTGCGGGACAGGGGCGGTTTTTGGCTTTCTTT
cdr3_aa: CASSLALAGQGRFLAFF

j_call: TRBJ2-7
d_call: .
v_call: TRBV15
clone_size: .
cdr3_nt: TGTGCCACCAGCAGGGATACCGATCCCACCTACGAGCAGTACTTC
cdr3_aa: CATSRDTDPTYEQYF

j_call: TRBJ2-5
d_call: TRBD2
v_call: TRBV6-5
clone_size: .
cdr3_nt: TGTGCCAGCAGTTATCGGGCTAGCGGCGCTCAAGAGACCCAGTACTTC
cdr3_aa: CASSYRASGAQETQYF

j_call: TRBJ2-3
d_call: TRBD1
v_call: TRBV19
clone_size: few
cdr3_nt: TGTGCCAGTAGTACCAACCCGGGACAGGGCACAGATACGCAGTATTTT
cdr3_aa: CASSTNPGQGTDTQYF

j_call: TRBJ1-4
d_call: .
v_call: TRBV18
clone_size: .
cdr3_nt: TGTGCCAGCTCACCTACTACTAATGAAAAACTGTTTTTT
cdr3_aa: CASSPTTNEKLFF

j_call: TRBJ2-3
d_call: .
v_call: TRBV19
clone_size: .
cdr3_nt: TGTGCCAGTAGTATACGAGATACGCAGTATTTT
cdr3_aa: CASSIRDTQYF

j_call: TRBJ2-7
d_call: .
v_call: TRBV18
clone_size: .
cdr3_nt: TGTGCCAGCTCATTGGGGGGCGCGTCCTACGAGCAGTACTTC
cdr3_aa: CASSLGGASYEQYF

j_call: TRBJ2-3
d_call: .
v_call: TRBV2
clone_size: .
cdr3_nt: TGTGCCAGCATCAGGACAACTAGCACAGATACGCAGTATTTT
cdr3_aa: CASIRTTSTDTQYF

j_call: TRBJ2-3
d_call: TRBD2
v_call: TRBV5-4
clone_size: .
cdr3_nt: TGTGCCAGCAGCTTGGGGGGGTCCGGGAGGGCCGGCACAGATACGCAGTATTTT
cdr3_aa: CASSLGGSGRAGTDTQYF

j_call: TRBJ2-5
d_call: TRBD1
v_call: TRBV27
clone_size: .
cdr3_nt: TGTGCCAGCAGTTTGACAGGGTTGGAGACCCAGTACTTC
cdr3_aa: CASSLTGLETQYF

j_call: TRBJ2-5
d_call: .
v_call: TRBV27
clone_size: once
cdr3_nt: TGTGCCAGCAGTTTCTCCCAAGAGACCCAGTACTTC
cdr3_aa: CASSFSQETQYF

j_call: TRBJ2-1
d_call: TRBD2
v_call: TRBV5-3
clone_size: .
cdr3_nt: TGTGCCAGAAGCTTGGTTCTAGCGGGAAGGGACAATGAGCAGTTCTTC
cdr3_aa: CARSLVLAGRDNEQFF

j_call: TRBJ1-2
d_call: .
v_call: TRBV14
clone_size: .
cdr3_nt: TGTGCCAGCAGCCTGCAGGGTTACCCTGGTGGCTACACCTTC
cdr3_aa: CASSLQGYPGGYTF

j_call: TRBJ2-1
d_call: .
v_call: TRBV2
clone_size: once
cdr3_nt: TGTGCCAGCAGTGTTCTCAGGCGACGGGAGCAGTTCTTC
cdr3_aa: CASSVLRRREQFF

j_call: TRBJ2-3
d_call: TRBD2
v_call: TRBV15
clone_size: once
cdr3_nt: TGTGCCACCAGCAGAGATCGCAAGGGACTAGCGGAACCAGATACGCAGTATTTT
cdr3_aa: CATSRDRKGLAEPDTQYF

j_call: TRBJ1-6
d_call: .
v_call: TRBV28
clone_size: .
cdr3_nt: TGTGCCAGCAGTTTCCAGGCCTCGCGATCACCCCTCCACTTT
cdr3_aa: CASSFQASRSPLHF

j_call: TRBJ1-6
d_call: .
v_call: TRBV7-2
clone_size: .
cdr3_nt: TGTGCCAGCAGCTTTTCCTACAGTTCACCCCTCCACTTT
cdr3_aa: CASSFSYSSPLHF

j_call: TRBJ1-3
d_call: .
v_call: TRBV5-1
clone_size: .
cdr3_nt: TGCGCCAGCAGCTTGGGGCTTGGAGTCTCTGGAAACACCATATATTTT
cdr3_aa: CASSLGLGVSGNTIYF

j_call: TRBJ2-7
d_call: TRBD1
v_call: TRBV6-5
clone_size: .
cdr3_nt: TGTGCCAGCAAAGTTGGGACAGGGAGGACCTACGAGCAGTACTTC
cdr3_aa: CASKVGTGRTYEQYF

j_call: TRBJ2-6
d_call: .
v_call: TRBV12-2
clone_size: .
cdr3_nt: TGTGCAAGTCGCTGTGTACCGGGACAGAGATTCCGCTCTGGGGCCAACGTCCTGACTTTC
cdr3_aa: CASRCVPGQRFRSGANVLTF

j_call: TRBJ1-6
d_call: .
v_call: TRBV6-6
clone_size: .
cdr3_nt: TGTGCCAGCAGTTACTCGGGAGCCCTCCACTTT
cdr3_aa: CASSYSGALHF

j_call: TRBJ2-7
d_call: TRBD2
v_call: TRBV7-8
clone_size: few
cdr3_nt: TGTGCCAGCAGCACACTAGCGGAAACCTACGAGCAGTACTTC
cdr3_aa: CASSTLAETYEQYF

j_call: TRBJ2-5
d_call: TRBD2
v_call: TRBV9
clone_size: once
cdr3_nt: TGTGCCAGCAGCGCAGCGGGAGAACGGGGGACCCAGTACTTC
cdr3_aa: CASSAAGERGTQYF

j_call: TRBJ2-1
d_call: .
v_call: TRBV7-3
clone_size: .
cdr3_nt: TGTGCCAGCAGCTTAGACTTAGGCCGCAATGAGCAGTTCTTC
cdr3_aa: CASSLDLGRNEQFF

j_call: TRBJ2-5
d_call: .
v_call: TRBV18
clone_size: .
cdr3_nt: TGTGCCAGCTCACCACCGAACAGGGTAGAGACCCAGTACTTC
cdr3_aa: CASSPPNRVETQYF

j_call: TRBJ1-5
d_call: .
v_call: TRBV7-4
clone_size: .
cdr3_nt: TGTGCCAGCAACACTAGGGGGGGACCAAATCAGCCCCAGCATTTT
cdr3_aa: CASNTRGGPNQPQHF

j_call: TRBJ1-1
d_call: .
v_call: TRBV28
clone_size: .
cdr3_nt: TGTGCCAGCAGTTTAACAGAAAGGGGAGCTTTCTTT
cdr3_aa: CASSLTERGAFF

j_call: TRBJ2-1
d_call: .
v_call: TRBV7-8
clone_size: .
cdr3_nt: TGTGCCAGCAGCTTCGGGCAGGGTTTCGTCAATGAGCAGTTCTTC
cdr3_aa: CASSFGQGFVNEQFF

j_call: TRBJ2-5
d_call: .
v_call: TRBV5-6
clone_size: .
cdr3_nt: TGTGCCAGCAGCGGCGGGCCGCCGGAGACCCAGTACTTC
cdr3_aa: CASSGGPPETQYF

j_call: TRBJ1-1
d_call: .
v_call: TRBV4-1
clone_size: .
cdr3_nt: TGCGCCAGCAGCCAAGAACCGGGGTTTGAAGCTTTCTTT
cdr3_aa: CASSQEPGFEAFF

j_call: TRBJ2-3
d_call: TRBD1
v_call: TRBV7-7
clone_size: .
cdr3_nt: TGTGCTATCGGGACAGCTAGCACAGATACGCAGTATTTT
cdr3_aa: CAIGTASTDTQYF

j_call: TRBJ2-5
d_call: TRBD2
v_call: TRBV28
clone_size: .
cdr3_nt: TGTGCCACCCGGGGAGGGGAGCAAGAGACCCAGTACTTC
cdr3_aa: CATRGGEQETQYF